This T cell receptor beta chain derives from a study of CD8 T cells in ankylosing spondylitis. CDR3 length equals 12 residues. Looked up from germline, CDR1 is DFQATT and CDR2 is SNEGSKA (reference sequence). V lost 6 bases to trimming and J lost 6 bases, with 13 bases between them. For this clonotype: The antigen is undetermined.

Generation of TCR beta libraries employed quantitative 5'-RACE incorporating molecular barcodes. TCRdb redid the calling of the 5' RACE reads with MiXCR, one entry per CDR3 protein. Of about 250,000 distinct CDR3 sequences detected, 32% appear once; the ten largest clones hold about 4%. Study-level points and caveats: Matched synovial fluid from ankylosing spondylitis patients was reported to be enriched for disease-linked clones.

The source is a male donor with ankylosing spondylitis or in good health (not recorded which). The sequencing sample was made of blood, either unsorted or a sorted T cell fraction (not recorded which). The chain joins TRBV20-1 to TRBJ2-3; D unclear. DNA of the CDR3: TGCAGTGCAACCGCCGAAGCGGATACGCAGTATTTT. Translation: CSATAEADTQYF.